A single sample is the source of the 26 T cell receptor beta chains below, sequenced in a study of early T cells in non-severe SARS-CoV-2 infection. Via MiXCR, TCRdb re-called the 5' RACE reads, giving one row per CDR3 protein. The table records approximately 70,000 distinct CDR3 sequences, approximately 14% of them present only once. The sequencing sample was made of whole blood. These receptors originate from an adult who was a healthcare worker with PCR-confirmed SARS-CoV-2 infection or an uninfected control (not recorded which).

This sequence joins TRBV12-3 or TRBV12-4 and TRBJ1-1, with D unresolved. The CDR3 is made up of 13 amino acids. V was cut by 5 bases and J by 1 base, with 8 bases left in between. CDR3 residues: CASSPTPNTEAFF. The CDR3 DNA sequence: TGTGCCAGCAGTCCGACACCGAACACTGAAGCTTTCTTT.

Details on this clonotype: Given a much more abundant clone one base away, this may be a read error. The conserved closing phenylalanine or tryptophan is absent in this CDR3, likely reflecting a read error. The V gene is TRBV10-3, the J gene TRBJ1-1; 7 bases are a match to TRBD1. The CDR3 is made up of 13 amino acids. CDR1 ENHRY and CDR2 SYGVKD come from the germline V gene. Trimming at V came to 2 bases and at J to 5 bases, leaving 2 bases not matched to a gene. CDR3 DNA sequence: TGTGCCATCAGTGAGGAGGACAGGACTGAAGCTTTCTCT. Translating gives CAISEEDRTEAFS.

The V gene is TRBV18, the J gene TRBJ2-5, with D hard to call. This CDR3 is built from 13 residues. Trimming cost V 3 bases and J 1 base, with 6 bases left between them. Germline values: CDR1 KGHSH, CDR2 LQKENI. CDR3 in DNA: TGTGCCAGCTCACCGCACTCCCAAGAGACCCAGTACTTC. Encoded protein: CASSPHSQETQYF.

This clonotype appeared a few times. The genes are TRBV4-1 and TRBJ2-4, with D hard to call. The V end was cut by 0 bases, the J end by 2 bases, with 11 bases between. Germline CDR1 reads MGHRA; CDR2 reads YSYEKL. The CDR3 contains 16 residues. The DNA of the CDR3 is TGCGCCAGCAGCCAAGAGCTTGGGGTTCCCAAAAACATTCAGTACTTC. Amino acid sequence: CASSQELGVPKNIQYF.

The J gene is TRBJ2-3, the V gene TRBV5-1, with 7 bases identical to TRBD2. Unmatched junction bases numbered 10, after V lost 7 bases and J lost 2 bases. CDR3 length equals 15 residues. The germline CDR1 and CDR2 sequences are SGHRS and YFSETQ. In nucleotides, the CDR3 is TGCGCCAGCCGCGAAGGCGGGAGTCCCACAGATACGCAGTATTTT. As protein: CASREGGSPTDTQYF.

This clonotype was counted only a few times. This sequence joins TRBV5-6 and TRBJ2-2; D unclear. The germline gives CDR1 SGHDT, CDR2 YYEEEE. V gave up 1 base and J gave up 3 bases, with 7 bases separating them. The CDR3 length is 14 residues. Written as DNA, the CDR3 is TGTGCCAGCAGCTTGTACGGCTACACCGGGGAGCTGTTTTTT. Residues: CASSLYGYTGELFF.

This clonotype was seen ten or more times. The chain joins TRBV6-1 to TRBJ2-2, with D unclear. Trimming pared 6 bases from V and 1 base from J, leaving 6 bases between. The CDR3 runs 13 residues. The V gene's germline CDR1 is MNHNS and CDR2 SASEGT. In DNA, the CDR3 is TGTGCCAGCAGGGACGAGAACACCGGGGAGCTGTTTTTT. This sequence encodes CASRDENTGELFF.

This clonotype turned up a few times. This rearrangement joins TRBV29-1 to TRBJ1-1, with 7 bases identical to TRBD1. Germline CDR1 is SQVTM and CDR2 is ANQGSEA. After removal of 4 bases from V and 5 bases from J, the junction contained 7 bases not matched to a gene. This CDR3 has 13 amino acids. CDR3 in amino acids: CSVGTGDGTEAFF. Here the CDR3 DNA reads TGCAGCGTTGGAACAGGGGACGGTACTGAAGCTTTCTTT.

The chain combines TRBV7-9 with TRBJ2-2; TRBD1 agrees at 8 bases. Trimming removed 1 base from V and 3 bases from J; junction bases left unmatched: 4. Germline V CDR1 and CDR2: SEHNR, FQNEAQ (reference sequence). This CDR3 contains 16 residues. The CDR3: CASSLGDRLYTGELFF. CDR3 in DNA: TGTGCCAGCAGCTTAGGGGACAGGCTTTACACCGGGGAGCTGTTTTTT.

The genes are TRBV6-2 or TRBV6-3 and TRBJ1-5; 8 positions agree with TRBD1. Per germline, CDR1 MNHEY and CDR2 SVGEGT. The CDR3 is 14 amino acids. With 5 bases clipped from V and 8 bases from J, the junction kept 8 bases outside the gene matches. The CDR3 sequence is CASSLDRGGKPQHF. The CDR3 nucleotides read TGTGCCAGCAGTCTCGACAGGGGAGGTAAGCCCCAGCATTTT.

This clonotype was observed a few times. This sequence joins TRBV3-1 and TRBJ1-6; no firm D call. CDR3 length equals 13 residues. Looked up from germline, CDR1 is LGHDT and CDR2 is YNNKEL (reference sequence). V was shortened by 0 bases and J by 8 bases, with 5 bases between the two germline ends. The CDR3 bases are TGTGCCAGCAGCCAAGACCCTGATTCACCCCTCCACTTT. Its protein is CASSQDPDSPLHF.

CDR3 nucleotide sequence: TGCAGCGTTACTCCTGACTTGGCCAAAAACATTCAGTACTTC. Its translation is CSVTPDLAKNIQYF. The chain combines TRBV29-1 with TRBJ2-4; D is uncertain. CDR1 is SQVTM and CDR2 is ANQGSEA in the germline V gene. CDR3 length: 14 amino acids. Deletions cut 5 bases from V and 1 base from J, with 12 bases between.

This clonotype was seen a few times. This sequence joins TRBV24-1 and TRBJ2-7; TRBD1 is a possible D gene (6 bases). CDR1 is KGHDR and CDR2 is SFDVKD in the germline V gene. The V gene lost 9 bases and the J gene lost 2 bases, with 16 bases spanning the gap. The CDR3 loop spans 14 amino acids. The DNA for the CDR3 is TGTGCCACCTGGTGGGGGCTGCCGCCCTACGAGCAGTACTTC. Its protein product is CATWWGLPPYEQYF.

This clonotype was counted between two and nine times. The chain recombines TRBV7-2 with TRBJ2-4; TRBD1 aligns across 9 bases. Germline values: CDR1 SGHTA, CDR2 FQGNSA. The V and J ends lost 6 bases and 7 bases, in that order; junction bases with no gene match: 13. The CDR3 is made up of 16 amino acids. Written as DNA, the CDR3 is TGTGCCAGCAGACCGGGAGGACAGGGGATGGGGAACATTCAGTACTTC. Residues: CASRPGGQGMGNIQYF.

Concerning this clonotype itself: A far larger clone is a single base away, which makes a read error likely. The chain couples TRBV3-1 to TRBJ2-3, with 10 bases lining up with TRBD2. The CDR3 is 15 amino acids. Germline CDR1 and CDR2: LGHDT and YNNKEL (reference sequence). After removal of 1 base from V and 4 bases from J, the junction contained 2 bases not matched to a gene. The DNA of the CDR3 is TGTGCCAGCAGCCAAGGAGCGGGGGGGCCAGATACGCAGTATTTT. This translates into CASSQGAGGPDTQYF.

The chain is built from TRBV27 and TRBJ1-1; possible D gene TRBD1, 5 bases. CDR1 MNHEY and CDR2 SMNVEV come from the germline V gene (reference sequence). This CDR3 contains 15 residues. The germline V and J ends were trimmed by 0 bases and 4 bases, with 12 bases remaining between them. DNA for the CDR3: TGTGCCAGCAGTTTATCGGAAGGGAGGGGCACTGAAGCTTTCTTT. It encodes CASSLSEGRGTEAFF.

This clonotype occurred many times. The junction shows a germline mismatch at one end, possibly a read error. The V call is TRBV20-1, the J call TRBJ2-5; D is unclear. The germline V gene has CDR1 DFQATT and CDR2 SNEGSKA (reference sequence). This CDR3 is built from 12 residues. The CDR3 DNA follows: TGCAGCGCTAGGCGACAACAAGAGACCCAGTACTTC. It codes for CSARRQQETQYF.

This clonotype was detected ten times or more. This rearrangement joins TRBV29-1 to TRBJ1-4; 8 positions agree with TRBD1. The CDR3 length is 13 residues. Trimming cost V 4 bases and J 2 bases; bases outside gene matches: 0. Germline CDR1 is SQVTM and CDR2 is ANQGSEA. The CDR3 DNA reads as TGCAGCGTTGGGACAGGGACTAATGAAAAACTGTTTTTT. Its protein is CSVGTGTNEKLFF.

This clonotype came up many times. V is TRBV29-1 and J is TRBJ2-7; D remains ambiguous. The germline V and J ends were trimmed by 6 bases and 7 bases, with 10 bases remaining between them. The germline V gene encodes CDR1 SQVTM and CDR2 ANQGSEA. The length of the CDR3 is 10 residues. The CDR3 sequence: CSVRNQEQYF. The CDR3 DNA is TGCAGCGTCCGCAACCAGGAGCAGTACTTC.

CDR3 bases: TGTGCCAGCGACGGGGCAGGGTTTGGAAACACCATATATTTT. Its translation: CASDGAGFGNTIYF. This sequence joins TRBV2 and TRBJ1-3, with D perhaps matching TRBD1 (5 bases). V dropped 8 bases and J dropped 3 bases, with 14 bases sitting between them. This CDR3 has 14 residues. Germline CDR1 SNHLY, CDR2 FYNNEI.

With regard to this clonotype: The conserved phenylalanine or tryptophan normally closing the CDR3 is absent here, so this likely arose from a read error. V usage is TRBV7-3 and J usage is TRBJ1-1; no definite D call. The V gene lost 0 bases and the J gene lost 1 base, with 9 bases spanning the gap. Germline values: CDR1 SGHTA, CDR2 FQGTGA. This CDR3 spans 15 amino acids. CDR3 bases: TGTGCCAGCAGCTTAACCTCAAATTCGAACACTGAAGCTTTCTCT. Encoded protein: CASSLTSNSNTEAFS.

This clonotype has ten or more counts. The chain combines TRBV18 with TRBJ1-5, with a tentative D call TRBD1 (5 bases). V was cut by 2 bases and J by 0 bases, with 11 bases left in between. Germline CDR1 is KGHSH and CDR2 is LQKENI. The CDR3 extends over 16 amino acids. CDR3 coding DNA: TGTGCCAGCTCACCAGGGGGACCCATTAGCAATCAGCCCCAGCATTTT. The encoded protein is CASSPGGPISNQPQHF.

A few counts support this clonotype. Germline and junction disagree at one end, which may indicate a read error. The gene calls are TRBV29-1 and TRBJ1-6, with a tentative D call TRBD1 (6 bases). This CDR3 spans 10 amino acids. Looked up from germline, CDR1 is SQVTM and CDR2 is ANQGSEA. CDR3 nucleotides: TGCAGCGTTGTTGGGGGCCTCGTACGCTTT. Protein product: CSVVGGLVRF. The full variable domain, its missing parts supplied by reference TRBV29-1 and TRBJ1-6, is SAVISQKPSRDICQRGTSLTIQCQVDSQVTMMFWYRQQPGQSLTLIATANQGSEATYESGFVIDKFPISRPNLTFSTLTVSNMSPEDSSIYLCSVVGGLVRFGNGTRLTVT.

This clonotype was seen at least ten times. The chain couples TRBV29-1 to TRBJ2-5, with D tentatively TRBD1 (6 bases). Trimming stripped 6 bases from V and 1 base from J, with 9 bases between. This CDR3 comprises 12 residues. Germline CDR1 is SQVTM and CDR2 is ANQGSEA. The CDR3, as DNA: TGCAGCGTGACAGGCTCCCAAGAGACCCAGTACTTC. Protein: CSVTGSQETQYF.

As for this clonotype: Germline is not matched at one junction end, which may reflect a read error. The chain uses TRBV28 and TRBJ1-1; D is undetermined. This CDR3 region has 11 residues. CDR1 and CDR2 from the germline V gene are MDHEN and SYDVKM. CDR3 DNA sequence: TGTGCCAGCAGTTTCAAAACCCCTCTGATTTTT. Its translation is CASSFKTPLIF.

This clonotype was detected many times. CDR3 DNA sequence: TGCAGCGTTGAAGAAAACATTCAGTACTTC. Translation: CSVEENIQYF. The V gene is TRBV29-1, the J gene TRBJ2-4; D call uncertain. The CDR3 covers 10 residues. In germline, CDR1 is SQVTM, CDR2 ANQGSEA. Between the trimmed V and J ends, which lost 0 bases and 6 bases, there was a span of 0 bases.